The clone carrying this T cell receptor beta chain was picked up many times. Its antigen is currently unknown. The CDR3 runs 13 residues. Trimming stripped 1 base from V and 3 bases from J, with 5 bases between. The germline gives CDR1 SGHDT, CDR2 YYEEEE. This entry belongs to a study of neurological immune-mediated disorders. Overall study findings and caveats: HTLV-1-associated myelopathy displayed the greatest TCR clonal expansion, and multiple sclerosis exhibited the smallest, lower than that of healthy controls.

The cDNA was generated by 5'RACE with 10-nucleotide random UMIs. In TCRdb, the 5' RACE reads were re-called with MiXCR into one record per CDR3 protein. The sample holds about 78,000 distinct CDR3 sequences, less than 5.5% seen once. The TCR originated in a woman in her 30s with multiple sclerosis. Source material: PBMCs. The chain combines TRBV5-6 with TRBJ2-1, with a possible D match to TRBD1 (5 bases). The CDR3 coding sequence is TGTGCCAGCAGCTTGAGGGGCTACAATGAGCAGTTCTTC. It encodes CASSLRGYNEQFF.